This T cell receptor beta chain was obtained from a study of cytomegalovirus exposure and HLA in healthy donors. Study overall: Unique TCRs from HLA-typed donors, approximately 80 million of them, were held in an early data release.

Primers: 60 Vbeta forward and 13 Jbeta reverse. Profiled with immunoSEQ multiplex PCR; TCRdb holds only in-frame clones, not every one. The data contain around 110,000 clones, 73% of them singletons. Regarding this clone: Its antigen is as yet unknown.

Study results and limitations: Highly shared sequence variants in one cluster were likely a sequencing artifact. The study put 150 to 200 TCR beta chains on its list as cytomegalovirus-associated.

J lost 7 bases, V lost 2 bases, and 15 bases had no gene match. The V gene's germline CDR1 is SGHVS and CDR2 FNYEAQ. There are 17 residues in the CDR3. Input material: PBMCs. This TCR came from a woman in her twenties or thirties in good health and CMV-seronegative. J is TRBJ2-3 and V is TRBV7-6; 7 positions match TRBD2. This CDR3 reads CASSLQTTSWRVHTQYF. The CDR3 DNA follows: TGTGCCAGCAGCTTACAAACGACTAGCTGGAGGGTCCATACGCAGTATTTT.